This TCR beta chain was profiled in a study of T cells after yellow fever vaccination. Findings and caveats of the study: Contaminating bulk clonotypes could be abundant in FACS-sorted repertoires. Post-booster reappearance was seen for most primary-vaccination clones (about 96% CD4, roughly 88% CD8).

As TCR cDNA was made by 5'RACE template switching, a universal primer site and UMIs were added. TCRdb redid the calling of the 5' RACE reads with MiXCR, one entry per CDR3 protein. The table includes roughly 300,000 distinct CDR3 sequences, roughly 7.5% detected once. Remarks on this clonotype: What it binds is unknown.

CDR1 ENHRY and CDR2 SYGVKD come from the germline V gene. CDR3 length: 14 residues. V was cut by 3 bases and J by 5 bases, with 8 bases left in between. V and J are TRBV10-3 and TRBJ1-6; D call uncertain. The clonotype originates from a man aged 18 to 29 who received the YFV17D yellow fever vaccine. Sample: PBMCs, taken 35 to 50 days after the first yellow fever vaccination. Written as DNA, the CDR3 is TGTGCCATCAGTGATATACGAAATAATTCACCCCTCCACTTT. It yields the protein CAISDIRNNSPLHF.